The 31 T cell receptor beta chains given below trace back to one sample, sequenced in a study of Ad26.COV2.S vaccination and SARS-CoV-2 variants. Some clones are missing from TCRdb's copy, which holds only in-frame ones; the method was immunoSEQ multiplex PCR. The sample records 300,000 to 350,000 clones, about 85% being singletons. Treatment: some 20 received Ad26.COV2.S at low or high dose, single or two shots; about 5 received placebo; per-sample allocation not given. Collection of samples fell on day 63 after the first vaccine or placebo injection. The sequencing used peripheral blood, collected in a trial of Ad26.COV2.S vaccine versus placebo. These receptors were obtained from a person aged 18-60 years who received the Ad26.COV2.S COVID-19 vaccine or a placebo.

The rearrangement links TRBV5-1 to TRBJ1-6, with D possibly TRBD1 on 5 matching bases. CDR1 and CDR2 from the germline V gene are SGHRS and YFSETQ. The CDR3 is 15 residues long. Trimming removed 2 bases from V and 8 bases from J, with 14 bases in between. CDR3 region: CASSFSSGTDSPLHF. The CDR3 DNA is TGCGCCAGCAGCTTTTCCTCCGGGACGGATTCACCCCTCCACTTT.

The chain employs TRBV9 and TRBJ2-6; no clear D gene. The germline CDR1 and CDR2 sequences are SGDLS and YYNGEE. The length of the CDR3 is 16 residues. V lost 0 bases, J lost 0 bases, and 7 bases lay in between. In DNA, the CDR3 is TGTGCCAGCAGCGTAGGATCGAACTCTGGGGCCAACGTCCTGACTTTC. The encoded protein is CASSVGSNSGANVLTF.

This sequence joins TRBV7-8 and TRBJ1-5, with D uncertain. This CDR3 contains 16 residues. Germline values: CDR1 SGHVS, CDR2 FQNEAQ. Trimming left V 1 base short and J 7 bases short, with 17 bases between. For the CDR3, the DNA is TGTGCCAGCAGCTTAGAAGGTCTGGGTGGGGTGCAGCCCCAGCATTTT. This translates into CASSLEGLGGVQPQHF.

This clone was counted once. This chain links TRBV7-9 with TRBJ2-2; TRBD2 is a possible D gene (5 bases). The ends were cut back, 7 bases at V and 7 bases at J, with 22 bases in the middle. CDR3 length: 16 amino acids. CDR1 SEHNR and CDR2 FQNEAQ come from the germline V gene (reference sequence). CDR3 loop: CASTPRELPVVGELFF. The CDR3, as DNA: TGTGCCAGCACCCCTAGGGAGCTACCAGTCGTCGGGGAGCTGTTTTTT. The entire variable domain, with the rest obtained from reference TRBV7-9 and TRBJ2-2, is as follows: DTGVSQNPRHKITKRGQNVTFRCDPISEHNRLYWYRQTLGQGPEFLTYFQNEAQLEKSRLLSDRFSAERPKGSFSTLEIQRTEQGDSAMYLCASTPRELPVVGELFFGEGSRLTVL.

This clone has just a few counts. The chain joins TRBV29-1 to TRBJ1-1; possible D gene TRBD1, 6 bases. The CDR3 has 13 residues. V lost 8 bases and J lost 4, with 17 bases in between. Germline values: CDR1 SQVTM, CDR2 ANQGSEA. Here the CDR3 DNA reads TGCAGCTCCCTAACCCCAGGGGCCACTGAAGCTTTCTTT. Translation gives CSSLTPGATEAFF. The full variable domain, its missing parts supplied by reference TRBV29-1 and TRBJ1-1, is SAVISQKPSRDICQRGTSLTIQCQVDSQVTMMFWYRQQPGQSLTLIATANQGSEATYESGFVIDKFPISRPNLTFSTLTVSNMSPEDSSIYLCSSLTPGATEAFFGQGTRLTVV.

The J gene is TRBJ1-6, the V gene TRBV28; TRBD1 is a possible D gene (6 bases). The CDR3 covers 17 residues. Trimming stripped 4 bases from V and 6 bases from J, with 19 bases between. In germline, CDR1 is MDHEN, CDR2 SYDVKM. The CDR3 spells CASSSLGGGYGNSPLHF. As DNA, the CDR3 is TGTGCCAGCAGTTCCCTAGGGGGGGGGTATGGTAATTCACCCCTCCACTTT. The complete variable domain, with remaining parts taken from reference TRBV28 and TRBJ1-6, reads DVKVTQSSRYLVKRTGEKVFLECVQDMDHENMFWYRQDPGLGLRLIYFSYDVKMKEKGDIPEGYSVSREKKERFSLILESASTNQTSMYLCASSSLGGGYGNSPLHFGNGTRLTVT.

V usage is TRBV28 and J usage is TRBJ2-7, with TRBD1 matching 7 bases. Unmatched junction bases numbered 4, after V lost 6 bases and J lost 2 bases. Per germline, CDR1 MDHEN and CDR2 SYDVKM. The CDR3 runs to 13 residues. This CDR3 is CASRIGQAYEQYF. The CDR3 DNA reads TGTGCCAGCAGGATAGGACAGGCCTACGAGCAGTACTTC. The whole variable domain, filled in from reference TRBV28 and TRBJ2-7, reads DVKVTQSSRYLVKRTGEKVFLECVQDMDHENMFWYRQDPGLGLRLIYFSYDVKMKEKGDIPEGYSVSREKKERFSLILESASTNQTSMYLCASRIGQAYEQYFGPGTRLTVT.

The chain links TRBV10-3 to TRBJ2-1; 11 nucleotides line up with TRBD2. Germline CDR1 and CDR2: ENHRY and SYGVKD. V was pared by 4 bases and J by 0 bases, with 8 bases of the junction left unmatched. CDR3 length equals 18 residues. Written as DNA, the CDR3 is TGTGCCATCAGTGGAGGTCTAGCGGGGGGCTCCTCCTACAATGAGCAGTTCTTC. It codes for CAISGGLAGGSSYNEQFF.

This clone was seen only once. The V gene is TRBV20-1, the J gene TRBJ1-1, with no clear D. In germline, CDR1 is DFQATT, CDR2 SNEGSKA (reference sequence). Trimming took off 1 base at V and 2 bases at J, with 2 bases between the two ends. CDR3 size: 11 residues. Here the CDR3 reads CSARANTEAFF. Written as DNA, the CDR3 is TGCAGTGCTAGAGCCAACACTGAAGCTTTCTTT.

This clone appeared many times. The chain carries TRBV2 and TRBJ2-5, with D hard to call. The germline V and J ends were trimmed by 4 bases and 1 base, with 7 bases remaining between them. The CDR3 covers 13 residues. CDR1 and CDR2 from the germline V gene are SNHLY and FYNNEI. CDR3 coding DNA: TGTGCCAGCAGTGTATCGATCCAAGAGACCCAGTACTTC. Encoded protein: CASSVSIQETQYF.

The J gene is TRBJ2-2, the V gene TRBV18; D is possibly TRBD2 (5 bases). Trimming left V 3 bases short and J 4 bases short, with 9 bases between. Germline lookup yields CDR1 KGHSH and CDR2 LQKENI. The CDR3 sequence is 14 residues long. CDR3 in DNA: TGTGCCAGCTCACCGGGGAGTTTCACCGGGGAGCTGTTTTTT. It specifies CASSPGSFTGELFF.

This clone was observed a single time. The CDR3 is CASSIPTTSGEQYF. For the CDR3, the DNA is TGTGCCAGCAGTATACCAACCACGTCCGGCGAGCAGTACTTC. J is TRBJ2-7 and V is TRBV6-5; no firm D call. Germline CDR1 reads MNHEY; CDR2 reads SVGAGI. The V and J ends lost 5 bases and 6 bases respectively, with 17 bases between them. CDR3 length: 14 residues.

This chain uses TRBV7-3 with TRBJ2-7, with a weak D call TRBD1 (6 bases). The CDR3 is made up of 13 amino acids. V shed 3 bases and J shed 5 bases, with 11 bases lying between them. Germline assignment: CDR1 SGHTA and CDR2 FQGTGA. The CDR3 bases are TGTGCCAGCAGCTTCACAGGGTCCCACGAGCAGTACTTC. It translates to CASSFTGSHEQYF.

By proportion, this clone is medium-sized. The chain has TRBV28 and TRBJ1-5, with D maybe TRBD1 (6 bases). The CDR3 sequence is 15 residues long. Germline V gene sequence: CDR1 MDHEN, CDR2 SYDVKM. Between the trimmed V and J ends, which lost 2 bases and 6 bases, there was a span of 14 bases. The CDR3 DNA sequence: TGTGCCAGCAGTTTAGCGGCAGGGGACACTCAGCCCCAGCATTTT. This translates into CASSLAAGDTQPQHF.

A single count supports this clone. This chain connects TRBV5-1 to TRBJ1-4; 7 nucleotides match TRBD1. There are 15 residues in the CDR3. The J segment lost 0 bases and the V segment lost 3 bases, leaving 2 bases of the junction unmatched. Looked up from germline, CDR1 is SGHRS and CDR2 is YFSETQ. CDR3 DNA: TGCGCCAGCAGCTACGGGACAGCAACTAATGAAAAACTGTTTTTT. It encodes CASSYGTATNEKLFF. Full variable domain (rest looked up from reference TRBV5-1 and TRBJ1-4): KAGVTQTPRYLIKTRGQQVTLSCSPISGHRSVSWYQQTPGQGLQFLFEYFSETQRNKGNFPGRFSGRQFSNSRSEMNVSTLELGDSALYLCASSYGTATNEKLFFGSGTQLSVL.

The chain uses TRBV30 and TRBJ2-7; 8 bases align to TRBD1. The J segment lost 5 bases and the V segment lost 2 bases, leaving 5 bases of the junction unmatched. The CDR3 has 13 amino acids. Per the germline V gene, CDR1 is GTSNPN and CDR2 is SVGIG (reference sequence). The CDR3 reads CAWSYRGNDEQYF. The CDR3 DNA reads TGTGCCTGGAGTTACAGGGGGAACGACGAGCAGTACTTC.

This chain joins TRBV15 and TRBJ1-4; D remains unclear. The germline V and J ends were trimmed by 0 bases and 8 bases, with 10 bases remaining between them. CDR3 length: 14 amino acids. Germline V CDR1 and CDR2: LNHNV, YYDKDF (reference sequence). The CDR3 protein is CATSRDRLSEKLFF. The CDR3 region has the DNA TGTGCCACCAGCAGAGACCGGCTAAGCGAAAAACTGTTTTTT.

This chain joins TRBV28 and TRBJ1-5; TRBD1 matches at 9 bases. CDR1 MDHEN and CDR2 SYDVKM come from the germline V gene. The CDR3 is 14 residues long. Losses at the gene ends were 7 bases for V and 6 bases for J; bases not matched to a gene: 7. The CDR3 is CASIPPGQGQPQHF. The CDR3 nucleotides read TGTGCCAGCATTCCCCCGGGACAGGGTCAGCCCCAGCATTTT.

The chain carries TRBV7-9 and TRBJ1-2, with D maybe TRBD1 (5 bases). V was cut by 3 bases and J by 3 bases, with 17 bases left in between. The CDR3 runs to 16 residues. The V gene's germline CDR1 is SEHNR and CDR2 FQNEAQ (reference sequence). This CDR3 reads CASSFFRERIDYGYTF. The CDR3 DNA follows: TGTGCCAGCAGCTTTTTCAGGGAGAGAATCGACTATGGCTACACCTTC.

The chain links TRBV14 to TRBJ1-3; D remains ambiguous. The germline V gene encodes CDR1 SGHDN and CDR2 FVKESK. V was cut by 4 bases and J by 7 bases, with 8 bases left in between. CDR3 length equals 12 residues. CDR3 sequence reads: CASSPLWNTIYF. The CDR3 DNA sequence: TGTGCCAGCAGCCCCCTTTGGAACACCATATATTTT. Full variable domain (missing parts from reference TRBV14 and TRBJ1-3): EAGVTQFPSHSVIEKGQTVTLRCDPISGHDNLYWYRRVMGKEIKFLLHFVKESKQDESGMPNNRFLAERTGGTYSTLKVQPAELEDSGVYFCASSPLWNTIYFGEGSWLTVV.

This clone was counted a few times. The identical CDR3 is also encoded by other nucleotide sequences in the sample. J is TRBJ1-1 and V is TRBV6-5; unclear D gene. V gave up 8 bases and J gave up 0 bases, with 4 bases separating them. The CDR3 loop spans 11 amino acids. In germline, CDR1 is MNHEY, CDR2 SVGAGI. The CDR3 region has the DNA TGTGCCAGCGGGATGAACACTGAAGCTTTCTTT. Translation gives CASGMNTEAFF.

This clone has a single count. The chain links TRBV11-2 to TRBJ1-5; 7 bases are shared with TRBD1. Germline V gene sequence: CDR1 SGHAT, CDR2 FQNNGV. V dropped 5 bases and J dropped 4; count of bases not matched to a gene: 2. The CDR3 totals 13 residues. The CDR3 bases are TGTGCCAGCAGCACGACAGGGAATCAGCCCCAGCATTTT. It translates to CASSTTGNQPQHF.

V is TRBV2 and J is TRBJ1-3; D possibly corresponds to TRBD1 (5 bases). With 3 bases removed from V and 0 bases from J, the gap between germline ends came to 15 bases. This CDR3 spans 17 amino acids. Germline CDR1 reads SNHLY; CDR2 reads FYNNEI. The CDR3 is CASSDGALLSSGNTIYF. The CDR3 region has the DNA TGTGCCAGCAGTGATGGGGCCCTCTTGTCCTCTGGAAACACCATATATTTT. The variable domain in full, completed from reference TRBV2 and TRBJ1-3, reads EPEVTQTPSHQVTQMGQEVILRCVPISNHLYFYWYRQILGQKVEFLVSFYNNEISEKSEIFDDQFSVERPDGSNFTLKIRSTKLEDSAMYFCASSDGALLSSGNTIYFGEGSWLTVV.

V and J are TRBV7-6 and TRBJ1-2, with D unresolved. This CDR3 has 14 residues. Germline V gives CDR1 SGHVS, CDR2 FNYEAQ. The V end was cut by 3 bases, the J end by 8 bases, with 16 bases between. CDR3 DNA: TGTGCCAGCAGCTTGGGTCGTGGCCGGGGAGGCTACACCTTC. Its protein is CASSLGRGRGGYTF. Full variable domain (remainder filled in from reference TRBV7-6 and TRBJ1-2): GAGVSQSPRYKVTKRGQDVALRCDPISGHVSLYWYRQALGQGPEFLTYFNYEAQQDKSGLPNDRFSAERPEGSISTLTIQRTEQRDSAMYRCASSLGRGRGGYTFGSGTRLTVV.

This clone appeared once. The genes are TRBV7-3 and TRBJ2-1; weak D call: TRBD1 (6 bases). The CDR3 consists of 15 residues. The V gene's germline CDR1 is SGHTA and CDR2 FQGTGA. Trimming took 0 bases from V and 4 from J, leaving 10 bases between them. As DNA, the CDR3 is TGTGCCAGCAGCTTAACGCCGGACAGATACAATGAGCAGTTCTTC. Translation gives CASSLTPDRYNEQFF.

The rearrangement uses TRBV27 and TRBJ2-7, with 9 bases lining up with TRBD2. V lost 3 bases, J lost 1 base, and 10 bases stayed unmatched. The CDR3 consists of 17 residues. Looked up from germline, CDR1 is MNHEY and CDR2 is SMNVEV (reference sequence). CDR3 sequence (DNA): TGTGCCAGCAGTTTCTCCCGCGGGGGGGCCGGGTCCTACGAGCAGTACTTC. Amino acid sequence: CASSFSRGGAGSYEQYF.

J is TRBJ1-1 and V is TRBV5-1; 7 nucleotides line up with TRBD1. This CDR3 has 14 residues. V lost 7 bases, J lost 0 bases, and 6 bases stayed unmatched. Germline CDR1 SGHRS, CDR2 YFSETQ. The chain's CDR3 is CASSGQALNTEAFF. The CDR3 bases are TGCGCCAGCTCCGGACAGGCCCTGAACACTGAAGCTTTCTTT.

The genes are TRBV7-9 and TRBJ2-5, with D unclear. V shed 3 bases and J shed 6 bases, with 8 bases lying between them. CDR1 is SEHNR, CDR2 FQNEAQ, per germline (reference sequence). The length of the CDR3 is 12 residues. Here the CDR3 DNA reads TGTGCCAGCAGCTTCGATGGGAAGACCCAGTACTTC. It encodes CASSFDGKTQYF. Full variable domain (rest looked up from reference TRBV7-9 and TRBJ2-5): DTGVSQNPRHKITKRGQNVTFRCDPISEHNRLYWYRQTLGQGPEFLTYFQNEAQLEKSRLLSDRFSAERPKGSFSTLEIQRTEQGDSAMYLCASSFDGKTQYFGPGTRLLVL.

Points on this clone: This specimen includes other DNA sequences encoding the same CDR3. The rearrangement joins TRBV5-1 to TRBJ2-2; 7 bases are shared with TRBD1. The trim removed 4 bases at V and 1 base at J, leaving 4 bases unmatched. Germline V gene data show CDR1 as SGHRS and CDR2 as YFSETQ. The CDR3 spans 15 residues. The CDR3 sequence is CASSLRDRNTGELFF. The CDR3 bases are TGCGCCAGCAGCCTCCGGGACAGGAACACCGGGGAGCTGTTTTTT.

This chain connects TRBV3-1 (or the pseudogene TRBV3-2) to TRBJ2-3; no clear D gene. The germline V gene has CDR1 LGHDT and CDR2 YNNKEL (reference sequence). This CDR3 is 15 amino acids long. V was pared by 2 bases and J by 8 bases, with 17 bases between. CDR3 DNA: TGTGCCAGCAGCCAAATTAGTGGGAACGCGGCTACGCAGTATTTT. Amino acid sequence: CASSQISGNAATQYF.

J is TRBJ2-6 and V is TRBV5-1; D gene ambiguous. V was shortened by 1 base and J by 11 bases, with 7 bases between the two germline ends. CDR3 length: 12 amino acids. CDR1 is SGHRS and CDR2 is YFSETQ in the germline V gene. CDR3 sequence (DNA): TGCGCCAGCAGCTTGAACGAGGACGTCCTGACTTTC. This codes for CASSLNEDVLTF.